This TCR beta chain was observed in a study of PD-1 blockade in classical Hodgkin lymphoma. Autologous stem cell transplantation was followed by relapse in every patient, and brentuximab vedotin exposure varied. Only in-frame clones appear in the TCRdb table, and some are missing; sequencing was by immunoSEQ multiplex PCR. The repertoire holds several thousand clones, with about 80% as singletons. CDR3 length: 12 residues. V was trimmed by 7 bases and J by 5 bases, leaving 9 bases between them. CDR1 MDHEN and CDR2 SYDVKM come from the germline V gene. The source of this sequence is a human donor with classical Hodgkin lymphoma. This chain uses TRBV28 with TRBJ1-5; D is undetermined. Here the sequenced sample was peripheral blood mononuclear cells (PBMCs), taken at baseline. CDR3 DNA: TGTGCCAGCACCCTTTATGATCAGCCCCAGCATTTT. Translation gives CASTLYDQPQHF. The entire variable domain, with the rest obtained from reference TRBV28 and TRBJ1-5, is as follows: DVKVTQSSRYLVKRTGEKVFLECVQDMDHENMFWYRQDPGLGLRLIYFSYDVKMKEKGDIPEGYSVSREKKERFSLILESASTNQTSMYLCASTLYDQPQHFGDGTRLSIL.